This T cell receptor beta chain stems from a study of blood T cell repertoires in COVID-19. Study information: Acute and convalescent COVID-19 samples came from the United States, Italy and Spain. T cells, B-cell-depleted T cells, or PBMCs provided the cDNA or gDNA that served as material.

Looked up from germline, CDR1 is SGHRS and CDR2 is YFSETQ. V lost 4 bases to trimming and J lost 2 bases, with 6 bases between them. CDR3 length: 13 residues. Under the authors' procedure: Researchers report that nucleated cell counts were estimated from reference gene primer amplification. Produced via immunoSEQ multiplex PCR; TCRdb's table is partial and in-frame only. V, J and clone size were drawn from that table, and D and trimming were deduced from the DNA. The repertoire holds 50,000 to 60,000 clones, with roughly 86% as singletons. Sample: peripheral blood. V and J are TRBV5-1 and TRBJ2-2; D gene uncertain. This sequence was found in a man aged 60 to 75 with active COVID-19. CDR3 region: CASSNYNTGELFF. The CDR3 region has the DNA TGCGCCAGCAGCAACTACAACACCGGGGAGCTGTTTTTT.